These 14 T cell receptor beta chains share one sample of origin, sequenced in a study of cytomegalovirus exposure and HLA in healthy donors (dated by TCRdb to 2015 to 2018). The protocol used for the library was the immunoSEQ multiplex PCR assay. The table was pulled from immuneACCESS by TCRdb, which kept in-frame rearrangements only. Such tables lose some clones; where checked, under half of the loss comes from unresolved V genes, and the rest has no known cause. This sample holds under 350,000 clones; around 86% were observed only once. The ten biggest clones cover more than 0.8% of the sample. The sequenced material came from PBMCs. The origin of the receptors is a woman under 30 in good health and CMV-seronegative.

The genes are TRBV25-1 and TRBJ1-1, with D possibly matching TRBD1 (5 bases). The germline V gene has CDR1 MGHDK and CDR2 SYGVNS. The CDR3 has 13 residues. V lost 10 bases and J 1 base, leaving 13 bases between the germline ends. CDR3 DNA sequence: TGTGCCATCAGGGAGGATGGGAACACTGAAGCTTTCTTT. Protein product: CAIREDGNTEAFF.

CDR3 DNA sequence: TGTGCCAGCAGCGGGGGGGATGATAATTCACCCCTCCACTTT. Residues: CASSGGDDNSPLHF. The chain employs TRBV27 and TRBJ1-6, with D possibly matching TRBD1 (5 bases). Germline V gene data show CDR1 as MNHEY and CDR2 as SMNVEV (reference sequence). This CDR3 has 14 amino acids. Trimming shortened V by 6 bases and J by 5 bases, and 11 bases separated the two germline ends.

The rearrangement joins TRBV7-9 to TRBJ1-2; D unclear. CDR3 length: 13 residues. The V gene lost 3 bases and the J gene lost 8 bases, with 13 bases spanning the gap. Germline V lookup: CDR1 SEHNR, CDR2 FQNEAQ (reference sequence). The CDR3 reads CASSLAHSGGYTF. CDR3 sequence (DNA): TGTGCCAGCAGCTTGGCACACTCAGGCGGCTACACCTTC.

CDR3 sequence: CASSADREVYEQYF. The CDR3 coding sequence is TGTGCCAGTAGTGCCGACAGGGAAGTCTACGAGCAGTACTTC. The V and J genes are TRBV19 and TRBJ2-7; 7 bases map to TRBD1. There are 14 residues in the CDR3. Germline V gene data show CDR1 as LNHDA and CDR2 as SQIVND (reference sequence). V lost 5 bases, J lost 3 bases, and 7 bases stayed unmatched.

This chain connects TRBV7-6 to TRBJ2-1; 7 bases align to TRBD1. Germline loops: CDR1 SGHVS, CDR2 FNYEAQ. After removal of 6 bases from V and 6 bases from J, the junction contained 5 bases not matched to a gene. The CDR3 runs to 13 residues. In DNA form, the CDR3 reads TGTGCCAGCAGTGTAGGGACAGTCAATGAGCAGTTCTTC. Amino acid sequence: CASSVGTVNEQFF.

J is TRBJ2-5 and V is TRBV5-1, with D uncertain. Deletions cut 0 bases from V and 0 bases from J, with 6 bases between. The CDR3 covers 14 residues. CDR1 is SGHRS and CDR2 is YFSETQ in the germline V gene. CDR3 in amino acids: CASSLASDQETQYF. The CDR3 DNA follows: TGCGCCAGCAGCTTGGCGTCAGACCAAGAGACCCAGTACTTC.

The table lists this clone with a few counts. The CDR3 DNA reads as TGCAGCGCCCTCTCCGGACAGGGCTACTATGGCTACACCTTC. Translating gives CSALSGQGYYGYTF. This rearrangement joins TRBV29-1 to TRBJ1-2, with 8 positions matching TRBD1. In germline, CDR1 is SQVTM, CDR2 ANQGSEA. With 7 bases clipped from V and 3 bases from J, the junction kept 10 bases outside the gene matches. This CDR3 is built from 14 residues. Looking up the rest from reference TRBV29-1 and TRBJ1-2 gives the full variable domain: SAVISQKPSRDICQRGTSLTIQCQVDSQVTMMFWYRQQPGQSLTLIATANQGSEATYESGFVIDKFPISRPNLTFSTLTVSNMSPEDSSIYLCSALSGQGYYGYTFGSGTRLTVV.

DNA of the CDR3: TGTGCCTGGAGTGCACATGAAGATACTGAAGCTTTCTTT. Residues: CAWSAHEDTEAFF. The chain links TRBV30 to TRBJ1-1; D remains unclear. V shed 1 base and J shed 5 bases, with 11 bases lying between them. The CDR3 is made up of 13 amino acids. Germline CDR1 and CDR2: GTSNPN and SVGIG (reference sequence).

This chain links TRBV4-3 with TRBJ2-1; TRBD1 might be the D (5 bases). Trimming left V 0 bases short and J 5 bases short, with 11 bases between. Per germline, CDR1 LGHNA and CDR2 YSLEER. This CDR3 comprises 15 residues. The CDR3 region is CASSQEYRQNNEQFF. The CDR3 DNA reads TGCGCCAGCAGCCAAGAGTACAGGCAGAACAATGAGCAGTTCTTC.

The chain is built from TRBV27 and TRBJ1-2, with D uncertain. Per germline, CDR1 MNHEY and CDR2 SMNVEV (reference sequence). Trimming stripped 6 bases from V and 4 bases from J, with 15 bases between. The CDR3 contains 14 residues. The CDR3 region is CASSPYPLGYGYTF. The CDR3 nucleotides read TGTGCCAGCAGCCCCTACCCACTAGGCTATGGCTACACCTTC.

The J gene is TRBJ1-1, the V gene TRBV10-3, with 8 nucleotides matching TRBD1. J was trimmed by 1 base and V by 10 bases; bases with no gene match: 2. The CDR3 contains 12 residues. Germline lookup yields CDR1 ENHRY and CDR2 SYGVKD. CDR3 in DNA: TGTGCCACTGACAGGGGGAACACTGAAGCTTTCTTT. The encoded protein is CATDRGNTEAFF.

On this clone itself: Possible read error: a much larger clone is one base away. The V and J genes are TRBV2 and TRBJ2-1; 8 bases align to TRBD1. The germline CDR1 and CDR2 sequences are SNHLY and FYNNEI. The V gene end was trimmed by 5 bases and the J gene end by 0 bases; junction bases not matched to a gene: 3. The CDR3 sequence is 15 residues long. The CDR3 nucleotides are TGTGCCAGCAGTTTACAGGGGGGCTCCTACAATGAGCAGTTCTTC. It encodes CASSLQGGSYNEQFF.

The genes are TRBV7-9 and TRBJ2-6; weak D call: TRBD2 (7 bases). Germline CDR1 SEHNR, CDR2 FQNEAQ (reference sequence). This CDR3 region has 18 residues. The germline V and J ends were trimmed by 5 bases and 1 base, with 18 bases remaining between them. CDR3 bases: TGTGCCAGCAGCCCCGTGGCAGGGGAGGGGTCTGGGGCCAACGTCCTGACTTTC. Translation gives CASSPVAGEGSGANVLTF.

This chain connects TRBV2 to TRBJ1-5; D is unclear. V gave up 4 bases and J gave up 6 bases, with 13 bases separating them. From germline, CDR1 is SNHLY and CDR2 FYNNEI. The CDR3 covers 14 residues. Written as DNA, the CDR3 is TGTGCCAGCAGTGGTGACACCCTCCCTCAGCCCCAGCATTTT. This translates into CASSGDTLPQPQHF.